This TCR beta chain was sequenced in a study of blood T cell repertoires in COVID-19. Clones were read by immunoSEQ multiplex PCR, and TCRdb kept only the in-frame ones, dropping some. The profile shows around 50,000 clones, 60% to 80% of them singletons. CDR3 size: 13 residues. The germline CDR1 and CDR2 sequences are SNHLY and FYNNEI. V lost 8 bases and J lost 0, with 11 bases in between. The rearrangement links TRBV2 to TRBJ2-7, with D possibly matching TRBD1 (5 bases). The sample consisted of peripheral blood. This clonotype originated in a human donor with active or convalescent COVID-19. The donor label of this sample is uncertain. CDR3 coding DNA: TGTGCCAGCTATACACAGGACTCCTACGAGCAGTACTTC. It yields the protein CASYTQDSYEQYF.